These 29 T cell receptor beta chains share one sample of origin, sequenced in a study of blood T cell repertoires in COVID-19. Assay: immunoSEQ multiplex PCR; the TCRdb copy retains only in-frame clones and omits some. The sample holds tens of thousands of clones, 88% seen once. The sequencing sample was made of peripheral blood. The receptors come from a man aged 60 to 75 with acute or convalescent COVID-19.

This clone was recorded a few times. V gene TRBV27 combines with J gene TRBJ1-2; 9 nucleotides line up with TRBD1. Germline trimming cut 0 bases from V and 5 bases from J; bases unmatched to any gene: 7. Germline assignment: CDR1 MNHEY and CDR2 SMNVEV (reference sequence). The CDR3 covers 16 residues. The DNA for the CDR3 is TGTGCCAGCAGTTTATCCCCCGGGACAGGGCAGTATGGCTACACCTTC. This sequence encodes CASSLSPGTGQYGYTF.

CDR3 sequence reads: CASSSVGETQYF. The CDR3 nucleotides read TGTGCCAGCAGCTCGGTCGGGGAGACCCAGTACTTC. The chain couples TRBV7-3 to TRBJ2-5; the D is unclear. V was trimmed by 4 bases and J by 5 bases, leaving 8 bases between them. The CDR3 runs to 12 residues. Germline V lookup: CDR1 SGHTA, CDR2 FQGTGA.

The V and J genes are TRBV5-1 and TRBJ1-6, with TRBD1 matching over 8 bases. Trimming cost V 3 bases and J 7 bases; bases outside gene matches: 3. Germline V lookup: CDR1 SGHRS, CDR2 YFSETQ. This CDR3 is built from 14 residues. DNA for the CDR3: TGCGCCAGCAGCTCGACAGGGGTAAATTCACCCCTCCACTTT. It encodes CASSSTGVNSPLHF. The whole variable domain, filled in from reference TRBV5-1 and TRBJ1-6, reads KAGVTQTPRYLIKTRGQQVTLSCSPISGHRSVSWYQQTPGQGLQFLFEYFSETQRNKGNFPGRFSGRQFSNSRSEMNVSTLELGDSALYLCASSSTGVNSPLHFGNGTRLTVT.

V is TRBV2 and J is TRBJ2-7; 9 positions agree with TRBD1. CDR1 and CDR2 (germline): SNHLY, FYNNEI. The CDR3 length is 15 residues. Germline trimming cut 3 bases from V and 4 bases from J; bases unmatched to any gene: 7. The DNA of the CDR3 is TGTGCCAGCAGTGACGCCTCCGGGACAGGGTACGAGCAGTACTTC. Translating gives CASSDASGTGYEQYF.

The chain carries TRBV18 and TRBJ1-1, with 8 bases lining up with TRBD1. This CDR3 has 16 amino acids. V dropped 3 bases and J dropped 5; count of bases not matched to a gene: 11. Germline V gene data show CDR1 as KGHSH and CDR2 as LQKENI. The CDR3 region is CASSPRTGLVTTEAFF. CDR3 nucleotide sequence: TGTGCCAGCTCACCCCGGACAGGGCTGGTTACGACTGAAGCTTTCTTT. Full variable domain (outside the CDR3, taken from reference TRBV18 and TRBJ1-1): NAGVMQNPRHLVRRRGQEARLRCSPMKGHSHVYWYRQLPEEGLKFMVYLQKENIIDESGMPKERFSAEFPKEGPSILRIQQVVRGDSAAYFCASSPRTGLVTTEAFFGQGTRLTVV.

V is TRBV3-1 (or the pseudogene TRBV3-2) and J is TRBJ2-7, with 11 nucleotides matching TRBD2. CDR3 size: 17 residues. V was clipped by 6 bases and J by 3 bases; unmatched bases: 13. Germline assignment: CDR1 LGHDT and CDR2 YNNKEL (reference sequence). The CDR3 region is CASSTSYGLAGGYEQYF. Here the CDR3 DNA reads TGTGCCAGCAGTACATCTTACGGGCTAGCGGGAGGCTACGAGCAGTACTTC.

The rearrangement uses TRBV5-1 and TRBJ1-5; D unclear. The V end lost 0 bases, the J end lost 4 bases, and 11 bases lay between the germline ends. From germline, CDR1 is SGHRS and CDR2 YFSETQ. The CDR3 extends over 15 amino acids. The CDR3 sequence is CASSLAPGGNQPQHF. CDR3 nucleotides: TGCGCCAGCAGCTTGGCCCCCGGAGGTAATCAGCCCCAGCATTTT.

The CDR3 region is CATSPRVEGATTFF. The CDR3 region has the DNA TGTGCCACCAGCCCCCGAGTAGAAGGGGCTACAACTTTCTTT. The V and J genes are TRBV15 and TRBJ1-1, with D perhaps matching TRBD1 (5 bases). This CDR3 is built from 14 residues. Trimming removed 5 bases at V and 12 bases at J, with 22 bases between. Germline loops: CDR1 LNHNV, CDR2 YYDKDF (reference sequence). Complete variable domain (other parts from reference TRBV15 and TRBJ1-1): DAMVIQNPRYQVTQFGKPVTLSCSQTLNHNVMYWYQQKSSQAPKLLFHYYDKDFNNEADTPDNFQSRRPNTSFCFLDIRSPGLGDTAMYLCATSPRVEGATTFFGQGTRLTVV.

CDR3: CSASPLTGRNTEAFF. In DNA, the CDR3 is TGCAGTGCTAGTCCCCTGACAGGGAGGAACACTGAAGCTTTCTTT. This sequence joins TRBV20-1 and TRBJ1-1, with TRBD1 matching over 7 bases. This CDR3 contains 15 residues. CDR1 and CDR2 (germline): DFQATT, SNEGSKA (reference sequence). With V trimmed by 3 bases and J by 1 base, 8 bases remained unmatched.

V is TRBV30 and J is TRBJ2-3; D unclear. The germline gives CDR1 GTSNPN, CDR2 SVGIG (reference sequence). Between the trimmed V and J ends, which lost 0 bases and 0 bases, there was a span of 16 bases. CDR3 length equals 17 residues. The CDR3 DNA sequence: TGTGCCTGGAGTGTCGGCAGCGCGATTCCTAGCACAGATACGCAGTATTTT. Its translation is CAWSVGSAIPSTDTQYF.

The rearrangement links TRBV9 to TRBJ2-1, with 9 positions matching TRBD2. J lost 7 bases, V lost 2 bases, and 7 bases had no gene match. Germline V gives CDR1 SGDLS, CDR2 YYNGEE. CDR3 size: 15 residues. The CDR3 DNA follows: TGTGCCAGCAGCGTTAGCGGGAGTAAGGGTAATGAGCAGTTCTTC. It is translated as CASSVSGSKGNEQFF.

The CDR3 sequence is CASSPSDDQPQHF. The CDR3 region has the DNA TGTGCCAGTAGTCCTTCAGATGATCAGCCCCAGCATTTT. This chain joins TRBV19 and TRBJ1-5; D ambiguous. The CDR3 consists of 13 residues. Germline V gene sequence: CDR1 LNHDA, CDR2 SQIVND (reference sequence). Trimming removed 5 bases from V and 5 bases from J, with 10 bases in between.

The rearrangement links TRBV6-5 to TRBJ1-4; D call uncertain. The germline V and J ends were trimmed by 7 bases and 8 bases, with 17 bases remaining between them. Germline V gene lookup returns CDR1 MNHEY and CDR2 SVGAGI. There are 14 residues in the CDR3. CDR3 nucleotides: TGTGCCAGCACCCATACGGGGTCTAGGGAAAAACTGTTTTTT. It yields the protein CASTHTGSREKLFF.

This sequence joins TRBV24-1 and TRBJ1-5; D might be TRBD1 (5 bases). The CDR3 contains 14 residues. The V end was cut by 6 bases, the J end by 5 bases, with 13 bases between. Germline V gene lookup returns CDR1 KGHDR and CDR2 SFDVKD. This chain's CDR3 is CATSQGGWDQPQHF. In DNA form, the CDR3 reads TGTGCCACCAGTCAGGGAGGGTGGGATCAGCCCCAGCATTTT.

This chain's CDR3 is CASSLEASWTANQPQHF. The CDR3 DNA is TGTGCCAGCAGCTTAGAGGCGTCGTGGACAGCCAATCAGCCCCAGCATTTT. The chain has TRBV11-2 and TRBJ1-5; TRBD1 is a possible D gene (6 bases). The V end was cut by 0 bases, the J end by 3 bases, with 15 bases between. The CDR3 is 17 amino acids. The germline CDR1 and CDR2 sequences are SGHAT and FQNNGV.

The rearrangement joins TRBV25-1 to TRBJ2-3; 8 nucleotides align to TRBD1. The CDR3 sequence is 13 residues long. J was trimmed by 7 bases and V by 10 bases; bases with no gene match: 10. Germline CDR1 is MGHDK and CDR2 is SYGVNS. The CDR3 DNA follows: TGTGCCAATACTTGGACAGGGTTGAATACGCAGTATTTT. The encoded protein is CANTWTGLNTQYF.

The V gene is TRBV6-5, the J gene TRBJ2-7, with a weak D call TRBD2 (7 bases). Trimming removed 5 bases at V and 2 bases at J, with 13 bases between. This CDR3 contains 14 residues. From germline, CDR1 is MNHEY and CDR2 SVGAGI. CDR3 sequence: CASSRGGITYEQYF. CDR3 coding DNA: TGTGCCAGCAGTAGGGGGGGCATCACCTACGAGCAGTACTTC.

V usage is TRBV19 and J usage is TRBJ2-7, with D tentatively TRBD2 (6 bases). CDR3 length equals 16 residues. Germline V gives CDR1 LNHDA, CDR2 SQIVND (reference sequence). V lost 0 bases, J lost 3 bases, and 15 bases lay in between. The CDR3 DNA reads as TGTGCCAGTAGTATAGAAGGACCGGAGGGGTTCTACGAGCAGTACTTC. Translated, it gives CASSIEGPEGFYEQYF. The variable domain in full, completed from reference TRBV19 and TRBJ2-7, reads DGGITQSPKYLFRKEGQNVTLSCEQNLNHDAMYWYRQDPGQGLRLIYYSQIVNDFQKGDIAEGYSVSREKKESFPLTVTSAQKNPTAFYLCASSIEGPEGFYEQYFGPGTRLTVT.

This clone appeared a few times. The chain combines TRBV10-2 with TRBJ1-2; perhaps TRBD1 as D (6 bases). Germline-derived CDR1 and CDR2 are WSHSY and SAAADI. CDR3 length: 14 residues. V lost 1 base to trimming and J lost 2 bases, with 8 bases between them. The DNA for the CDR3 is TGCGCCAGCAGTGAGTGGGGGCCCAACTATGGCTACACCTTC. Translating gives CASSEWGPNYGYTF.

This clone was observed a few times. The chain joins TRBV15 to TRBJ2-3, with 7 bases aligning to TRBD2. CDR1 is LNHNV and CDR2 is YYDKDF in the germline V gene (reference sequence). This CDR3 comprises 16 residues. The J segment lost 2 bases and the V segment lost 3 bases, leaving 8 bases of the junction unmatched. The CDR3 nucleotides read TGTGCCACCAGCAGTGACCTGGGAGGGGACACAGATACGCAGTATTTT. It is translated as CATSSDLGGDTDTQYF.

CDR3 sequence reads: CASSEVQGATNEKLFF. In DNA, the CDR3 is TGTGCCAGCAGTGAAGTACAGGGAGCAACTAATGAAAAACTGTTTTTT. This chain uses TRBV2 with TRBJ1-4; weak D call: TRBD1 (6 bases). Trimming left V 1 base short and J 0 bases short, with 9 bases between. Germline V CDR1 and CDR2: SNHLY, FYNNEI. CDR3 length: 16 residues.

The chain has TRBV3-1 (or the pseudogene TRBV3-2) and TRBJ2-1, with TRBD2 matching over 10 bases. J was trimmed by 7 bases and V by 5 bases; bases with no gene match: 8. Germline lookup yields CDR1 LGHDT and CDR2 YNNKEL (reference sequence). The CDR3 is made up of 15 amino acids. CDR3: CASSTSGRAPNEQFF. DNA of the CDR3: TGTGCCAGCAGCACAAGCGGGAGGGCCCCAAATGAGCAGTTCTTC.

The rearrangement uses TRBV24-1 and TRBJ2-1; 12 nucleotides agree with TRBD2. The length of the CDR3 is 16 residues. J gave up 7 bases and V 5 bases, and 8 bases lay outside the gene matches. Germline V CDR1 and CDR2: KGHDR, SFDVKD. In DNA form, the CDR3 reads TGTGCCACCAGTGTCGCTACGACTAGCGGGAGTAATGAGCAGTTCTTC. Its protein product is CATSVATTSGSNEQFF.

The chain employs TRBV28 and TRBJ1-5; D possibly corresponds to TRBD1 (5 bases). This CDR3 region has 16 residues. The V end was cut by 1 base, the J end by 4 bases, with 14 bases between. Per germline, CDR1 MDHEN and CDR2 SYDVKM. CDR3 amino acids: CASSLSGRGRNQPQHF. CDR3 DNA: TGTGCCAGCAGTTTATCAGGGAGGGGTCGGAATCAGCCCCAGCATTTT.

This clone has only one observation. The chain carries TRBV7-2 and TRBJ2-7; 11 bases align to TRBD1. The V segment lost 4 bases and the J segment 5 bases; nucleotides outside the gene matches: 7. There are 15 residues in the CDR3. The germline V gene encodes CDR1 SGHTA and CDR2 FQGNSA. In DNA form, the CDR3 reads TGTGCCAGCAGCTCAGGTGGGACAGGGGGTCACGAGCAGTACTTC. Protein sequence: CASSSGGTGGHEQYF.

The chain couples TRBV28 to TRBJ1-5, with D hard to call. The CDR3 contains 16 residues. Trimming stripped 6 bases from V and 0 bases from J, with 15 bases between. The germline gives CDR1 MDHEN, CDR2 SYDVKM. In nucleotides, the CDR3 is TGTGCCAGCAGCGGGTTAGGTAAAAATAGCAATCAGCCCCAGCATTTT. This translates into CASSGLGKNSNQPQHF.

The J gene is TRBJ2-1, the V gene TRBV13, with 11 bases fitting TRBD1. The V segment lost 5 bases and the J segment 4 bases; nucleotides outside the gene matches: 7. Per the germline V gene, CDR1 is PRHDT and CDR2 is FYEKMQ (reference sequence). There are 16 residues in the CDR3. Here the CDR3 DNA reads TGTGCCAGCAGCCCCAAGGACAGGGGGCCGTACAATGAGCAGTTCTTC. Residues: CASSPKDRGPYNEQFF.

This clone has only one observation. The chain joins TRBV5-1 to TRBJ2-1, with D possibly matching TRBD2 (6 bases). This CDR3 is 12 amino acids long. Per the germline V gene, CDR1 is SGHRS and CDR2 is YFSETQ. The V and J ends lost 7 bases and 8 bases respectively, with 13 bases between them. The CDR3, as DNA: TGCGCCAGCGGGCGGGAAGGGGATGAGCAGTTCTTC. Encoded protein: CASGREGDEQFF.

J is TRBJ1-1 and V is TRBV21-1; the D segment call TRBD1 is taken from the table without a DNA check. TRBV21-1 is a pseudogene segment. The CDR3 contains 14 residues. The CDR3 region is CASSARDRDTEAFF. The DNA for the CDR3 is TGTGCCAGCAGCGCCCGGGACAGAGACACTGAAGCTTTCTTT.